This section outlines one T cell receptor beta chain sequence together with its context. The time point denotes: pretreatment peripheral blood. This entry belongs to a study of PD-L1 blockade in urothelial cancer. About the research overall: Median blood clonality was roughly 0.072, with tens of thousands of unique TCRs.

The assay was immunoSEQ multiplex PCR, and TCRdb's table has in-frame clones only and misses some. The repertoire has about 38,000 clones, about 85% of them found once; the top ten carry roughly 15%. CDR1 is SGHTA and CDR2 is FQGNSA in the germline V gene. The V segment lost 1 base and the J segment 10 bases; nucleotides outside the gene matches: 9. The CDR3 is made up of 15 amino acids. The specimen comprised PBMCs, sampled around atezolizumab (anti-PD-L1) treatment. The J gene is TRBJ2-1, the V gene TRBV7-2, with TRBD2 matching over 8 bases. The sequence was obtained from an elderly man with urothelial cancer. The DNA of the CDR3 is TGTGCCAGCAGCTTAGGTGGGCGGGAGGTCGGGGAGCAGTTCTTC. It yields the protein CASSLGGREVGEQFF.